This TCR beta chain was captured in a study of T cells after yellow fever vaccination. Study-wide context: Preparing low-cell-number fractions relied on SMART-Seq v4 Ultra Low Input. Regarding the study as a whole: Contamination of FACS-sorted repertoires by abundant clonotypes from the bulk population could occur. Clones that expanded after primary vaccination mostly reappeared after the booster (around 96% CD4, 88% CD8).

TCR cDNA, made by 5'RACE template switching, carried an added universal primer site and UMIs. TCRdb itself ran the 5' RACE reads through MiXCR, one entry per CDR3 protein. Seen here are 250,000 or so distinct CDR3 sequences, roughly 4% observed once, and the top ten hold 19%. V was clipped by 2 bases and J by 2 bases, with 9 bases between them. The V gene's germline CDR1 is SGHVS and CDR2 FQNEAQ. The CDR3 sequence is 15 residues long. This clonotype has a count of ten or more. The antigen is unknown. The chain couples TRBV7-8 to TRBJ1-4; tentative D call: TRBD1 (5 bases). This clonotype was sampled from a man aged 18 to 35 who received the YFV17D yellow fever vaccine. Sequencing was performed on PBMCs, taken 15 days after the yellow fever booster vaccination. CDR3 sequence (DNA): TGTGCCAGCAGCTTAATAAGACAGACTAATGAAAAACTGTTTTTT. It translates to CASSLIRQTNEKLFF.